The next 25 T cell receptor beta chains were all read from a single sample in a study of blood T cell repertoires in COVID-19 (dated by TCRdb to 2018 to 2020). The library was prepared using the immunoSEQ multiplex PCR assay. TCRdb provides this immuneACCESS table in a form limited to in-frame rearrangements. Some clones are lacking; in checked studies, under half of them reflect an unresolved V gene, and why the rest are absent is not known. The sample data list under 300,000 clones, and about nine tenths of these were observed just once. Under 2.5% of the sample is held by the ten biggest clonotypes. The sample consisted of PBMCs or T cells enriched from blood (not recorded which). All receptors derive from a woman aged 18-35 years who had recovered from COVID-19.

The V call is TRBV6-6, the J call TRBJ1-5; D gene ambiguous. The CDR3 covers 17 residues. The germline V gene has CDR1 MNHNY and CDR2 SVGAGI (reference sequence). The ends were cut back, 5 bases at V and 6 bases at J, with 23 bases in the middle. The chain's CDR3 is CASSPEAGPLRGQPQHF. CDR3 DNA sequence: TGTGCCAGCAGTCCCGAGGCGGGCCCCCTGAGAGGTCAGCCCCAGCATTTT.

This clone was recorded a few times. The J gene is TRBJ1-2, the V gene TRBV18; D ambiguous. V shed 6 bases and J shed 6 bases, with 23 bases lying between them. CDR3 length: 16 residues. Germline values: CDR1 KGHSH, CDR2 LQKENI. The CDR3 coding sequence is TGTGCCAGCTCTCCCCCAACCTGGAGGACGGGTCATGGCTACACCTTC. It is translated as CASSPPTWRTGHGYTF.

The sample holds one count of this clone. V gene TRBV4-1 combines with J gene TRBJ1-4; TRBD1 matches at 8 bases. The V and J ends lost 6 bases and 8 bases, in that order; junction bases with no gene match: 5. The CDR3 is made up of 13 amino acids. The germline V gene has CDR1 MGHRA and CDR2 YSYEKL. The CDR3 reads CASRLTGAEKLFF. The DNA of the CDR3 is TGCGCCAGCAGGCTGACAGGGGCCGAAAAACTGTTTTTT.

V is TRBV9 and J is TRBJ1-2; D not certain. The CDR3 length is 16 residues. Trimming removed 2 bases at V and 5 bases at J, with 19 bases between. CDR1 is SGDLS and CDR2 is YYNGEE in the germline V gene. CDR3 region: CASSVNTAVDPYGYTF. The CDR3 region has the DNA TGTGCCAGCAGCGTCAACACAGCCGTTGACCCTTATGGCTACACCTTC.

The table lists this clone with a count of one. This rearrangement joins TRBV5-4 to TRBJ2-7, with 12 nucleotides matching TRBD2. Trimming took 1 base from V and 1 from J; bases not matched to a gene: 6. The CDR3 is 17 residues long. The germline V gene encodes CDR1 SGHNT and CDR2 YYREEE (reference sequence). CDR3 sequence reads: CASSLSTSGRWSYEQYF. CDR3 bases: TGTGCCAGCAGCTTGTCCACTAGCGGGAGGTGGTCCTACGAGCAGTACTTC.

This chain links TRBV3-1 (or the pseudogene TRBV3-2) with TRBJ2-7; 9 nucleotides align to TRBD2. Per germline, CDR1 LGHDT and CDR2 YNNKEL (reference sequence). The V gene end was trimmed by 2 bases and the J gene end by 3 bases; junction bases not matched to a gene: 2. The CDR3 sequence is 14 residues long. CDR3 residues: CASSQTSGRYEQYF. DNA of the CDR3: TGTGCCAGCAGCCAAACTAGCGGGCGCTACGAGCAGTACTTC.

The rearrangement links TRBV28 to TRBJ1-4; D is unclear. The CDR3 runs 14 residues. Germline CDR1 is MDHEN and CDR2 is SYDVKM. V lost 3 bases and J lost 0, with 5 bases in between. The CDR3: CASSLGATNEKLFF. The CDR3 bases are TGTGCCAGCAGTTTGGGAGCAACTAATGAAAAACTGTTTTTT.

This clone was observed a handful of times. This rearrangement joins TRBV3-1 (or the pseudogene TRBV3-2) to TRBJ1-2; D gene unclear. This CDR3 is built from 13 residues. V was cut by 3 bases and J by 4 bases, with 9 bases left in between. CDR1 is LGHDT and CDR2 is YNNKEL in the germline V gene (reference sequence). CDR3 DNA sequence: TGTGCCAGCAGCCATGGCACAAGCTATGGCTACACCTTC. This gives the protein CASSHGTSYGYTF.

CDR3 in DNA: TGTGCCAGCAGCCAAGATCGGGTTTCTAATTCACCCCTCCACTTT. Its protein product is CASSQDRVSNSPLHF. The genes are TRBV4-2 and TRBJ1-6, with D unclear. V was trimmed by 0 bases and J by 6 bases, leaving 9 bases between them. The CDR3 has 15 residues. Looked up from germline, CDR1 is LGHNA and CDR2 is YNFKEQ.

This clone has just one count. The chain uses TRBV11-2 and TRBJ1-4; no definite D call. Germline CDR1 is SGHAT and CDR2 is FQNNGV. V lost 1 base and J 2 bases, leaving 14 bases between the germline ends. The CDR3 extends over 17 amino acids. The CDR3 loop is CASSLALFPPTNEKLFF. The CDR3 coding sequence is TGTGCCAGCAGCTTAGCTCTCTTTCCCCCCACTAATGAAAAACTGTTTTTT.

This chain connects TRBV28 to TRBJ1-1, with 7 bases lining up with TRBD1. The germline gives CDR1 MDHEN, CDR2 SYDVKM. The ends lost 6 bases at V and 2 bases at J; junction bases unmatched: 6. The CDR3 extends over 14 amino acids. CDR3 residues: CASSAGGLNTEAFF. CDR3 nucleotide sequence: TGTGCCAGCAGCGCAGGGGGGCTCAACACTGAAGCTTTCTTT.

The chain has TRBV18 and TRBJ2-2; 7 bases map to TRBD2. Germline V gives CDR1 KGHSH, CDR2 LQKENI. The CDR3 covers 15 residues. Trimming cost V 3 bases and J 5 bases; bases outside gene matches: 6. CDR3 DNA sequence: TGTGCCAGCTCACCGGGAGGGATCGGGACCGGGGAGCTGTTTTTT. The encoded protein is CASSPGGIGTGELFF.

The gene calls are TRBV5-6 and TRBJ2-5; D ambiguous. The CDR3 sequence is 11 residues long. The germline gives CDR1 SGHDT, CDR2 YYEEEE. Trimming stripped 0 bases from V and 5 bases from J, with 2 bases between. CDR3 nucleotide sequence: TGTGCCAGCAGCTTGGCGGAGACCCAGTACTTC. It yields the protein CASSLAETQYF.

The CDR3 DNA is TGTGCCAGCAGCTTGCTTCTAGCGGGAGGGGAAGTCTACAATGAGCAGTTCTTC. This encodes CASSLLLAGGEVYNEQFF. The V gene is TRBV5-6, the J gene TRBJ2-1; 12 nucleotides line up with TRBD2. The CDR3 has 18 residues. CDR1 and CDR2 from the germline V gene are SGHDT and YYEEEE. The V segment lost 1 base and the J segment 3 bases; nucleotides outside the gene matches: 8.

The chain couples TRBV7-2 to TRBJ1-2, with TRBD1 identical over 10 bases. Germline V gene lookup returns CDR1 SGHTA and CDR2 FQGNSA. The CDR3 sequence is 14 residues long. Germline trimming cut 4 bases from V and 6 bases from J; bases unmatched to any gene: 5. The CDR3 region has the DNA TGTGCCAGCAGCTCTGGGACAGGGGATAATGGCTACACCTTC. Translating gives CASSSGTGDNGYTF.

V and J are TRBV9 and TRBJ2-5; tentatively, D is TRBD1 (6 bases). The germline V and J ends were trimmed by 2 bases and 4 bases, with 12 bases remaining between them. The CDR3 length is 14 residues. Germline V gives CDR1 SGDLS, CDR2 YYNGEE. The DNA for the CDR3 is TGTGCCAGCAGCGTTGGTACAGGGACAGAGACCCAGTACTTC. Encoded protein: CASSVGTGTETQYF.

V is TRBV4-1 and J is TRBJ2-2; 10 bases are a match to TRBD1. Germline CDR1 MGHRA, CDR2 YSYEKL. The CDR3 runs to 17 residues. With 6 bases clipped from V and 6 bases from J, the junction kept 13 bases outside the gene matches. The CDR3 DNA follows: TGCGCCAGCAGGAGGCTCGCCGGGACAGGGGAGGCCGGGGAGCTGTTTTTT. Its protein product is CASRRLAGTGEAGELFF.

CDR3 residues: CASSPRTSGSTDTQYF. CDR3 nucleotide sequence: TGCGCCAGCAGCCCCAGGACTAGCGGGAGCACAGATACGCAGTATTTT. The chain carries TRBV4-1 and TRBJ2-3, with 11 bases fitting TRBD2. Germline trimming cut 4 bases from V and 0 bases from J; bases unmatched to any gene: 3. The germline CDR1 and CDR2 sequences are MGHRA and YSYEKL. The CDR3 extends over 16 amino acids.

This clone was seen a single time. The V gene is TRBV19, the J gene TRBJ1-5, with TRBD1 as a possible D gene (6 bases). This CDR3 region has 13 residues. In germline, CDR1 is LNHDA, CDR2 SQIVND (reference sequence). Trimming pared 11 bases from V and 5 bases from J, leaving 16 bases between. CDR3: CAHGAGVDQPQHF. The CDR3 region has the DNA TGTGCCCACGGGGCAGGGGTCGATCAGCCCCAGCATTTT.

The chain employs TRBV9 and TRBJ1-5, with TRBD1 as a possible D gene (5 bases). V lost 0 bases and J 6 bases, leaving 7 bases between the germline ends. The CDR3 length is 13 residues. Germline-derived CDR1 and CDR2 are SGDLS and YYNGEE. DNA of the CDR3: TGTGCCAGCAGCGTAGAGGGGTCTCAGCCCCAGCATTTT. It codes for CASSVEGSQPQHF.

On this clone: The same CDR3 arises from other DNA sequences in this sample as well. The chain combines TRBV18 with TRBJ1-1, with D possibly being TRBD1 (5 bases). Germline loops: CDR1 KGHSH, CDR2 LQKENI. The CDR3 has 15 residues. Trimming pared 0 bases from V and 2 bases from J, leaving 10 bases between. The CDR3 nucleotides read TGTGCCAGCTCACCACCGAGCAGGGCCAACACTGAAGCTTTCTTT. This translates into CASSPPSRANTEAFF.

The chain links TRBV18 to TRBJ2-7; TRBD2 is a possible D gene (7 bases). V was trimmed by 3 bases and J by 6 bases, leaving 24 bases between them. The CDR3 length is 17 residues. The germline V gene has CDR1 KGHSH and CDR2 LQKENI. The CDR3 region is CASSPLSSGGGLREQYF. The DNA of the CDR3 is TGTGCCAGCTCACCCCTCTCTTCGGGGGGCGGTCTACGCGAGCAGTACTTC.

The rearrangement joins TRBV12-3 or TRBV12-4 to TRBJ2-1; 11 nucleotides align to TRBD2. Unmatched junction bases numbered 2, after V lost 7 bases and J lost 6 bases. The CDR3 consists of 13 residues. The CDR3 coding sequence is TGTGCCAGCAATCTAGCGGGAGGCAATGAGCAGTTCTTC. Amino acid sequence: CASNLAGGNEQFF.

The chain is built from TRBV5-1 and TRBJ1-1; 8 bases match TRBD1. The CDR3 spans 12 residues. V shed 7 bases, J shed 2 bases, and the junction held 1 base outside the gene matches. The germline V gene has CDR1 SGHRS and CDR2 YFSETQ. The CDR3 protein is CASGTGNTEAFF. The CDR3 DNA is TGCGCCAGCGGGACAGGCAACACTGAAGCTTTCTTT.

The chain recombines TRBV5-1 with TRBJ1-5; TRBD1 might be the D (5 bases). Germline CDR1 SGHRS, CDR2 YFSETQ. The length of the CDR3 is 15 residues. The V gene lost 4 bases and the J gene lost 2 bases, with 13 bases spanning the gap. CDR3 coding DNA: TGCGCCAGCAGCCTTGCAGGGTTTGGCAATCAGCCCCAGCATTTT. It codes for CASSLAGFGNQPQHF.